Detailed here is one T cell receptor beta chain. This record belongs to a study of graft-versus-host responses after intestinal transplantation. J was trimmed by 3 bases and V by 0 bases; bases with no gene match: 2. The germline V gene has CDR1 SGHTS and CDR2 YDEGEE. The CDR3 is made up of 15 amino acids. Some clones are missing from TCRdb's copy, which holds only in-frame ones; the method was immunoSEQ multiplex PCR. This table has about 15,000 clones, 80% appearing once. From the graft tissue, intraepithelial and lamina propria lymphocytes were released through processing. The sequence derives from a human patient who received an intestinal transplant, so some T cells may come from the graft donor. The chain uses TRBV5-8 and TRBJ2-1; 8 nucleotides align to TRBD2. The sequences come from ileum tissue, collected about 15 weeks after intestinal transplant. This CDR3 is CASSLGSGNYNEQFF. The CDR3 DNA is TGTGCCAGCAGCTTGGGTAGCGGGAACTACAATGAGCAGTTCTTC.